This TCR beta chain was captured in a study of T cells in tumors after PD-1 blockade. As for the study in general: Patients received pembrolizumab 200 mg every 3 weeks or cemiplimab 350 mg every 2 weeks. Points from the study as a whole: Clonal replacement was seen across treatment, not between pre-treatment samples. Peripheral recruitment is suggested, as some novel exhausted tumor clones were in pre-treatment blood. Most post-therapy expanded exhausted CD8+ clones were new, undetected before treatment.

This clone was detected only a few times. No antigen is known for it. The V and J ends lost 4 bases and 4 bases respectively, with 5 bases between them. The germline CDR1 and CDR2 sequences are LGHDT and YNNKEL (reference sequence). CDR3 size: 13 residues. Clones were read by immunoSEQ multiplex PCR, and TCRdb kept only the in-frame ones, dropping some. The data contain approximately 6,300 clones, 65% to 70% of them singletons. This chain joins TRBV3-1 (or the pseudogene TRBV3-2) and TRBJ2-6; D remains unclear. Sequencing was performed on tumor tissue, taken before anti-PD-1 treatment. The sequence was obtained from a human donor with basal cell carcinoma. The CDR3 DNA sequence: TGTGCCAGCAGCCCCCTGGGGGCCAACGTCCTGACTTTC. Protein sequence: CASSPLGANVLTF.